The present T cell receptor beta chain was sequenced within a study of technical replicates of blood from a handful of donors. V dropped 3 bases and J dropped 9 bases, with 5 bases sitting between them. The length of the CDR3 is 11 residues. CDR1 is LNHDA, CDR2 SQIVND, per germline (reference sequence). TCRdb's table, derived via immunoSEQ multiplex PCR, lists solely in-frame clones and lacks some. Counted here are some 87,000 clones, 90% to 95% occurring once; the ten biggest clones make up less than 0.4%. The receptor was isolated from a human donor in good health. The rearrangement links TRBV19 to TRBJ2-2; D gene unclear. The sequenced material came from T cells isolated from PBMCs. The CDR3 loop is CASSMLWELFF. CDR3 DNA: TGTGCCAGTAGTATGCTATGGGAGCTGTTTTTT.